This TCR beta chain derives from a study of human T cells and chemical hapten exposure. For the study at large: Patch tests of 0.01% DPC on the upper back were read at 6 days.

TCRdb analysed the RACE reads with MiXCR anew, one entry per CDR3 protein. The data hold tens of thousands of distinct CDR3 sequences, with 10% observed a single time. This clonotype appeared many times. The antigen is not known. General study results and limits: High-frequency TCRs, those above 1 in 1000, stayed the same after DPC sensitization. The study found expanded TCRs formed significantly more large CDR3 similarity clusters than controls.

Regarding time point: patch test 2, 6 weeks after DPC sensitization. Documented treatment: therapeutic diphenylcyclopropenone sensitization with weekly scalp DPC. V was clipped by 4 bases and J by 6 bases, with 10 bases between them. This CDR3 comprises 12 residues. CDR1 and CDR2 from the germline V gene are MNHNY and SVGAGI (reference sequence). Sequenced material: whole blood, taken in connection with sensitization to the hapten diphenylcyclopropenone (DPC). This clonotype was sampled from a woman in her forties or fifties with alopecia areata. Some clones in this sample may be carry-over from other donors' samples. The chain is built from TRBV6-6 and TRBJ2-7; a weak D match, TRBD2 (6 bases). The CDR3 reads CASSSGSGEQYF. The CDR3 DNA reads TGTGCCAGCAGTTCCGGTAGCGGCGAGCAGTACTTC.